This TCR beta chain was sequenced in a study of T cell clonotyping in hematopoietic cell transplantation. Study as a whole: Recipients' pretransplant samples followed cytoreduction.

Comment on this clone: Its specificity is not known.

Study conclusions and caveats: At the given depth, recipient repertoires were over 95% de novo clonotypes. Cells were unsorted, so CD4 and CD8 contributions were not separated.

The assay was immunoSEQ multiplex PCR, and TCRdb's table has in-frame clones only and misses some. The repertoire holds roughly 30,000 clones, with roughly 84% as singletons. Germline values: CDR1 MNHNY, CDR2 SVGAGI (reference sequence). V was pared by 5 bases and J by 5 bases, with 7 bases of the junction left unmatched. The CDR3 is 14 amino acids. The time point is: recipient sample about 28 days before transplant, after cytoreduction. The clonotype comes from a man aged 40-55 years with acute myeloid leukemia. Some clones in this sample may be carry-over from other donors' samples. The rearrangement uses TRBV6-6 and TRBJ2-5; 8 nucleotides match TRBD1. The sequencing used peripheral blood mononuclear cells, collected before stem cell transplant. CDR3 amino acids: CASSDRQGWETQYF. In DNA, the CDR3 is TGTGCCAGCAGTGACCGACAGGGGTGGGAGACCCAGTACTTC.